This passage covers 25 T cell receptor beta chains from one sample sequenced in a study of T cells in Graves' hyperthyroidism and ophthalmopathy. Amplification yielded TCR beta CDR3 regions, with RNA transcripts as the source. TCR CDR3 regions were first amplified by RT-PCR with HTBI primers. MiXCR, applied by TCRdb to the multiplex PCR reads, yields one record per CDR3 protein. The table has approximately 380,000 distinct CDR3 sequences, about 18% seen once; the top ten hold 35% to 50%. Sequenced sample: blood. Every receptor here comes from a man aged 18 to 35 with Graves' ophthalmopathy.

This clonotype was detected a few times. A much larger clonotype is one base distant, so this may be a read error. The chain employs TRBV12-3 or TRBV12-4 and TRBJ2-3, with D unresolved. The CDR3 sequence is 14 residues long. The V end lost 6 bases, the J end lost 4 bases, and 14 bases lay between the germline ends. The CDR3 DNA reads TGTGCCAGCAGCTGCGACTCCGCGGCAGATACGCAGTATTTT. Protein: CASSCDSAADTQYF.

This clonotype was detected many times. The chain links TRBV5-6 to TRBJ1-2; the D gene is possibly TRBD1 (6 bases). Trimming removed 4 bases at V and 2 bases at J, with 12 bases between. The V gene's germline CDR1 is SGHDT and CDR2 YYEEEE. CDR3 length: 14 residues. In nucleotides, the CDR3 is TGTGCCAGCAGCCCCGGACAGATGAACTATGGCTACACCTTC. Its protein product is CASSPGQMNYGYTF. Full variable domain (rest looked up from reference TRBV5-6 and TRBJ1-2): DAGVTQSPTHLIKTRGQQVTLRCSPKSGHDTVSWYQQALGQGPQFIFQYYEEEERQRGNFPDRFSGHQFPNYSSELNVNALLLGDSALYLCASSPGQMNYGYTFGSGTRLTVV.

This clonotype was observed many times. The chain recombines TRBV18 with TRBJ2-7; TRBD1 might be the D (5 bases). Germline CDR1 and CDR2: KGHSH and LQKENI. The V and J ends lost 3 bases and 5 bases respectively, with 8 bases between them. CDR3 length equals 12 residues. DNA of the CDR3: TGTGCCAGCTCACCGGACACCAACGAGCAGTACTTC. Its translation is CASSPDTNEQYF.

This clonotype was recorded at least ten times. The chain joins TRBV12-3 or TRBV12-4 to TRBJ1-1; weak D call: TRBD1 (5 bases). The length of the CDR3 is 14 residues. The germline V and J ends were trimmed by 1 base and 4 bases, with 10 bases remaining between them. This CDR3 is CASSLELGGTEAFF. The CDR3 DNA reads as TGTGCCAGCAGTTTAGAGTTGGGGGGCACTGAAGCTTTCTTT.

This clonotype appeared a few times. The J gene is TRBJ1-1, the V gene TRBV19, with D unresolved. CDR1 and CDR2 (germline): LNHDA, SQIVND (reference sequence). CDR3 length: 15 residues. Trimming pared 3 bases from V and 6 bases from J, leaving 17 bases between. CDR3 sequence: CASSIFGWSTPEAFF. In DNA, the CDR3 is TGTGCCAGTAGTATCTTCGGCTGGTCAACACCTGAAGCTTTCTTT.

This rearrangement joins TRBV29-1 to TRBJ2-7, with a possible D match to TRBD2 (6 bases). Germline loops: CDR1 SQVTM, CDR2 ANQGSEA. This CDR3 is 12 amino acids long. The V end was cut by 3 bases, the J end by 1 base, with 7 bases between. CDR3 region: CSVDGGSYEQYF. The CDR3 nucleotides are TGCAGCGTTGACGGGGGATCCTACGAGCAGTACTTC.

This clonotype was picked up many times. V and J are TRBV11-1 and TRBJ1-1, with 8 nucleotides matching TRBD1. CDR1 is SGHAT, CDR2 FQDESV, per germline (reference sequence). With V trimmed by 0 bases and J by 1 base, 7 bases remained unmatched. This CDR3 has 17 amino acids. CDR3 sequence reads: CASSLALRGLGNTEAFF. As DNA, the CDR3 is TGTGCCAGCAGCTTAGCGCTCAGGGGGCTCGGGAACACTGAAGCTTTCTTT.

The genes are TRBV4-1 and TRBJ1-2; D perhaps matches TRBD1 (5 bases). The germline V and J ends were trimmed by 0 bases and 2 bases, with 13 bases remaining between them. The CDR3 sequence is 16 residues long. Per germline, CDR1 MGHRA and CDR2 YSYEKL. Here the CDR3 reads CASSQDHPGGNYGYTF. CDR3 in DNA: TGCGCCAGCAGCCAAGATCATCCGGGGGGGAACTATGGCTACACCTTC.

The sample holds many counts of this clonotype. The chain links TRBV12-3 or TRBV12-4 to TRBJ1-2; 9 positions agree with TRBD1. The trim removed 5 bases at V and 7 bases at J, leaving 8 bases unmatched. The CDR3 loop spans 14 amino acids. The CDR3 sequence: CASSNRDRVSGYTF. The CDR3 nucleotides are TGTGCCAGCAGTAACCGGGACAGGGTCTCTGGCTACACCTTC.

This clonotype was seen at least ten times. The V and J genes are TRBV12-3 or TRBV12-4 and TRBJ2-5, with D maybe TRBD1 (6 bases). V was clipped by 6 bases and J by 3 bases, with 11 bases between them. CDR3 length: 13 amino acids. The CDR3, as DNA: TGTGCCAGCAGGACCACAGGGAAAGAGACCCAGTACTTC. It codes for CASRTTGKETQYF.

On this clonotype itself: At one end the junction does not follow the germline gene, possibly because of a read error. This chain uses TRBV5-1 with TRBJ1-1, with 12 positions matching TRBD1. The CDR3 length is 15 residues. Germline CDR1 reads SGHRS; CDR2 reads YFSETQ. CDR3 amino acids: CASKNYRDRGLEAFF. In DNA, the CDR3 is TGTGCCAGCAAAAACTACCGGGACAGGGGGCTTGAAGCTTTCTTT.

This clonotype has ten or more counts. The rearrangement joins TRBV6-6 to TRBJ2-7; D is ambiguous. Germline CDR1 is MNHNY and CDR2 is SVGAGI (reference sequence). The CDR3 covers 13 residues. V was cut by 0 bases and J by 0 bases, with 3 bases left in between. In DNA, the CDR3 is TGTGCCAGCAGTTACTCAGACTCCTACGAGCAGTACTTC. Translation: CASSYSDSYEQYF.

This clonotype has a count of ten or more. The V gene is TRBV19, the J gene TRBJ2-3; the match to TRBD2 covers 12 bases. Unmatched junction bases numbered 5, after V lost 1 base and J lost 0 bases. In germline, CDR1 is LNHDA, CDR2 SQIVND (reference sequence). CDR3 length equals 18 residues. The CDR3 is CASSIALAGGPSTDTQYF. In nucleotides, the CDR3 is TGTGCCAGTAGTATAGCGCTAGCGGGGGGGCCGAGCACAGATACGCAGTATTTT.

The chain combines TRBV19 with TRBJ2-2; D possibly uses TRBD1 or TRBD2 (5 bases each). The CDR3 sequence is 15 residues long. Germline CDR1 LNHDA, CDR2 SQIVND (reference sequence). V was clipped by 3 bases and J by 4 bases, with 12 bases between them. The CDR3 DNA reads as TGTGCCAGTAGTATCGGGACCGGGATCACCGGGGAGCTGTTTTTT. Its translation is CASSIGTGITGELFF. Variable domain in full (rest from reference TRBV19 and TRBJ2-2): DGGITQSPKYLFRKEGQNVTLSCEQNLNHDAMYWYRQDPGQGLRLIYYSQIVNDFQKGDIAEGYSVSREKKESFPLTVTSAQKNPTAFYLCASSIGTGITGELFFGEGSRLTVL.

The rearrangement links TRBV12-3 or TRBV12-4 to TRBJ2-3, with D possibly being TRBD1 (5 bases). Trimming stripped 5 bases from V and 1 base from J, with 13 bases between. The CDR3 is made up of 15 amino acids. DNA for the CDR3: TGTGCCAGCAGTGAAGGGGCGGACCGCACAGATACGCAGTATTTT. Its translation is CASSEGADRTDTQYF.

The rearrangement uses TRBV5-1 and TRBJ1-1; a possible D gene is TRBD1 (6 bases). The CDR3 extends over 13 amino acids. Germline loops: CDR1 SGHRS, CDR2 YFSETQ. The V end lost 5 bases, the J end lost 7 bases, and 15 bases lay between the germline ends. CDR3 amino acids: CASRLSGDNEAFF. The CDR3 DNA sequence: TGCGCCAGCAGACTTTCAGGGGATAATGAAGCTTTCTTT.

The gene calls are TRBV28 and TRBJ2-5, with 10 positions matching TRBD2. Germline values: CDR1 MDHEN, CDR2 SYDVKM. Unmatched junction bases numbered 7, after V lost 5 bases and J lost 4 bases. CDR3 size: 15 residues. In DNA form, the CDR3 reads TGTGCCAGCAGTCCCCTAGCGGGGGCCAGAGAGACCCAGTACTTC. Translating gives CASSPLAGARETQYF.

This rearrangement joins TRBV20-1 to TRBJ2-3; D gene ambiguous. There are 15 residues in the CDR3. The V end was cut by 2 bases, the J end by 1 base, with 13 bases between. Germline V gene lookup returns CDR1 DFQATT and CDR2 SNEGSKA (reference sequence). The CDR3 sequence is CSARSGRIGTDTQYF. CDR3 bases: TGCAGTGCTAGATCTGGCAGGATCGGCACAGATACGCAGTATTTT.

A word on this clonotype: The junction departs from the called germline gene at one end, perhaps through a read error. This chain uses TRBV7-7 with TRBJ2-7; weak D call: TRBD2 (7 bases). CDR1 is SSHAT, CDR2 FNYEAQ, per germline (reference sequence). CDR3 length: 15 amino acids. The CDR3 here is CASSFEQGGSYEQYF. The CDR3 DNA follows: TGTGCTAGCAGCTTCGAACAGGGAGGGTCCTACGAGCAGTACTTC.

This clonotype was recorded at least ten times. The chain recombines TRBV7-9 with TRBJ2-1, with D tentatively TRBD1 (6 bases). Germline CDR1 reads SEHNR; CDR2 reads FQNEAQ (reference sequence). CDR3 size: 17 residues. V was shortened by 5 bases and J by 6 bases, with 23 bases between the two germline ends. The CDR3 region is CASSTDRPTGKTNEQFF. The CDR3 DNA follows: TGTGCCAGCAGCACCGACAGGCCTACGGGTAAGACCAATGAGCAGTTCTTC.

The chain employs TRBV9 and TRBJ2-1, with 9 bases fitting TRBD2. V lost 3 bases to trimming and J lost 4 bases; unmatched junction nucleotides: 8. Germline V gene lookup returns CDR1 SGDLS and CDR2 YYNGEE. The CDR3 sequence is 16 residues long. DNA of the CDR3: TGTGCCAGCAGCGCCTCGACTAGCGGTACATACAATGAGCAGTTCTTC. Amino acids: CASSASTSGTYNEQFF.

The table lists this clonotype with many counts. The V call is TRBV12-3 or TRBV12-4, the J call TRBJ1-1, with 7 bases lining up with TRBD1. Trimming took 4 bases from V and 4 from J; bases not matched to a gene: 9. This CDR3 is built from 15 residues. The CDR3 here is CASSSKGGPGTEAFF. CDR3 bases: TGTGCCAGCAGTTCTAAAGGGGGCCCGGGCACTGAAGCTTTCTTT.

This clonotype has ten or more counts. V and J are TRBV5-1 and TRBJ2-3; 8 nucleotides line up with TRBD2. This CDR3 has 15 residues. The junction had 4 bases not matched to a gene; V was cut back by 2 bases and J by 2 bases. The V gene's germline CDR1 is SGHRS and CDR2 YFSETQ. The CDR3 sequence is CASSLGGGYTDTQYF. The CDR3 DNA reads as TGCGCCAGCAGCTTAGGCGGGGGGTACACAGATACGCAGTATTTT.

This clonotype was picked up a small number of times. The J gene is TRBJ1-2, the V gene TRBV12-3 or TRBV12-4; 9 bases agree with TRBD1. The CDR3 length is 16 residues. V lost 1 base, J lost 8 bases, and 11 bases stayed unmatched. CDR3: CASSLGGNRGPRGYTF. The CDR3 nucleotides are TGTGCCAGCAGTTTAGGGGGGAACAGGGGGCCTCGGGGCTACACCTTC.

The chain joins TRBV5-4 to TRBJ1-2, with a tentative D call TRBD1 (6 bases). This CDR3 is 13 amino acids long. Germline values: CDR1 SGHNT, CDR2 YYREEE (reference sequence). The germline V and J ends were trimmed by 4 bases and 8 bases, with 15 bases remaining between them. For the CDR3, the DNA is TGTGCCAGCAGCCCGGACAGAGCCGAGGGCTACACCTTC. Encoded protein: CASSPDRAEGYTF.